The 11 T cell receptor beta chains in this list originate from one sample, sequenced in a study of cytotoxic CD8 clonotypes in ibrutinib-treated CLL. Assay: immunoSEQ multiplex PCR; the TCRdb copy retains only in-frame clones and omits some. The sample has approximately 45,000 clones, nearly 70% seen once. This sample comprised PBMCs, obtained after 12 months of ibrutinib treatment. The receptors were sampled from a human donor with chronic lymphocytic leukemia.

Of note for this clone: Other DNA sequences in the sample encode the same CDR3. DNA for the CDR3: TGTGCCAGCAGTCGTACTAATGAAAAACTGTTTTTT. Encoded protein: CASSRTNEKLFF. The rearrangement links TRBV27 to TRBJ1-4; D remains ambiguous. Germline V gene data show CDR1 as MNHEY and CDR2 as SMNVEV (reference sequence). Between the trimmed V and J ends, which lost 5 bases and 2 bases, there was a span of 3 bases. This CDR3 has 12 amino acids.

The chain carries TRBV30 and TRBJ2-2; D unresolved. The length of the CDR3 is 12 residues. The V and J ends lost 0 bases and 4 bases respectively, with 3 bases between them. The germline CDR1 and CDR2 sequences are GTSNPN and SVGIG (reference sequence). This CDR3 is CAWSVPTGELFF. Here the CDR3 DNA reads TGTGCCTGGAGTGTTCCCACCGGGGAGCTGTTTTTT.

The CDR3: CASSPGGHGGYTF. As DNA, the CDR3 is TGTGCCAGCAGTCCAGGGGGGCACGGTGGCTACACCTTC. This chain uses TRBV7-9 with TRBJ1-2; the match to TRBD1 covers 7 bases. This CDR3 contains 13 residues. Germline CDR1 is SEHNR and CDR2 is FQNEAQ (reference sequence). V lost 6 bases and J lost 7; bases outside the gene matches: 8.

The V and J genes are TRBV6-5 and TRBJ2-2, with 7 positions matching TRBD1. The CDR3 is 14 residues long. After removal of 10 bases from V and 1 base from J, the junction contained 6 bases not matched to a gene. Germline V gene data show CDR1 as MNHEY and CDR2 as SVGAGI. The CDR3 is CATWGTENTGELFF. The DNA for the CDR3 is TGTGCCACGTGGGGGACAGAGAACACCGGGGAGCTGTTTTTT.

With regard to this clone: Its ends do not fully match the called genes, so a read error is possible. This rearrangement joins TRBV5-1 to TRBJ2-7, with 9 bases matching TRBD1. The CDR3 runs to 13 residues. CDR1 is SGHRS and CDR2 is YFSETQ in the germline V gene. The CDR3 loop reads CASSWDREYEQCF. The CDR3 DNA follows: TGCGCCAGCAGTTGGGACAGGGAATACGAGCAGTGCTTC.

This clone was seen more than once but under ten times. The gene calls are TRBV28 and TRBJ1-1; no definite D call. V dropped 2 bases and J dropped 4 bases, with 8 bases sitting between them. This CDR3 has 13 amino acids. The germline gives CDR1 MDHEN, CDR2 SYDVKM. CDR3 sequence: CASSLAGSTEAFF. DNA of the CDR3: TGTGCCAGCAGTTTAGCCGGGAGCACTGAAGCTTTCTTT. The variable domain in full, with the rest retrieved from reference TRBV28 and TRBJ1-1, is DVKVTQSSRYLVKRTGEKVFLECVQDMDHENMFWYRQDPGLGLRLIYFSYDVKMKEKGDIPEGYSVSREKKERFSLILESASTNQTSMYLCASSLAGSTEAFFGQGTRLTVV.

This rearrangement joins TRBV7-8 to TRBJ2-1; the match to TRBD2 covers 10 bases. This CDR3 region has 15 residues. Per germline, CDR1 SGHVS and CDR2 FQNEAQ. Trimming took 5 bases from V and 8 from J; bases not matched to a gene: 9. The CDR3 is CASSGSGRAVDEQFF. Written as DNA, the CDR3 is TGTGCCAGCAGCGGGAGCGGGAGGGCCGTTGATGAGCAGTTCTTC.

The rearrangement links TRBV4-1 to TRBJ2-1; no clear D gene. Trimming took 1 base from V and 8 from J, leaving 6 bases between them. The CDR3 is 12 amino acids. CDR1 MGHRA and CDR2 YSYEKL come from the germline V gene. DNA for the CDR3: TGCGCCAGCAGCCAAGTCCGGGATGAGCAGTTCTTC. Its protein product is CASSQVRDEQFF.

The V and J genes are TRBV15 and TRBJ2-1; D ambiguous. The V gene's germline CDR1 is LNHNV and CDR2 YYDKDF (reference sequence). CDR3 length: 12 residues. The V end lost 0 bases, the J end lost 12 bases, and 9 bases lay between the germline ends. The CDR3 nucleotides read TGTGCCACCAGCAGAGATCAGAGTAGGCAGTTCTTC. This sequence encodes CATSRDQSRQFF.

This clone was seen a single time. The rearrangement uses TRBV6-1 and TRBJ1-2; D might be TRBD1 (5 bases). Trimming pared 6 bases from V and 6 bases from J, leaving 20 bases between. This CDR3 is 15 amino acids long. The germline CDR1 and CDR2 sequences are MNHNS and SASEGT. The CDR3: CASSDVVGRVDGYTF. The CDR3 DNA sequence: TGTGCCAGCAGCGACGTGGTTGGCAGGGTTGATGGCTACACCTTC.

In this sample, this clone turned up once. The chain has TRBV11-2 and TRBJ2-5; unclear D gene. Trimming left V 5 bases short and J 5 bases short, with 12 bases between. Germline CDR1 SGHAT, CDR2 FQNNGV. The length of the CDR3 is 13 residues. As DNA, the CDR3 is TGTGCCAGCAGCACTCCCGCAACGGAGACCCAGTACTTC. It yields the protein CASSTPATETQYF.